The entry below gives a single TCR beta chain sequence along with its context. This CDR3 is 15 amino acids long. J gave up 3 bases and V 8 bases, and 6 bases lay outside the gene matches. The germline V gene has CDR1 ENHRY and CDR2 SYGVKD. These data belong to a study of blood T cell repertoires in COVID-19. Study-wide context: The samples span acute and convalescent COVID-19 from the United States, Italy and Spain. The cDNA or gDNA used as material had been derived from T cells, B-cell-depleted T cells, or PBMCs.

The assay was immunoSEQ multiplex PCR, and TCRdb's table has in-frame clones only and misses some. The sample carries tens of thousands of clones, more than 65% recorded once. The origin of this receptor is a human donor in a cohort sampled during active COVID-19. V and J are TRBV10-3 and TRBJ1-6; the match to TRBD1 covers 8 bases. Specimen: peripheral blood. Here the CDR3 DNA reads TGTGCCATCGGAACCGGGACAGGCTATAATTCACCCCTCCACTTT. Translating it yields CAIGTGTGYNSPLHF.